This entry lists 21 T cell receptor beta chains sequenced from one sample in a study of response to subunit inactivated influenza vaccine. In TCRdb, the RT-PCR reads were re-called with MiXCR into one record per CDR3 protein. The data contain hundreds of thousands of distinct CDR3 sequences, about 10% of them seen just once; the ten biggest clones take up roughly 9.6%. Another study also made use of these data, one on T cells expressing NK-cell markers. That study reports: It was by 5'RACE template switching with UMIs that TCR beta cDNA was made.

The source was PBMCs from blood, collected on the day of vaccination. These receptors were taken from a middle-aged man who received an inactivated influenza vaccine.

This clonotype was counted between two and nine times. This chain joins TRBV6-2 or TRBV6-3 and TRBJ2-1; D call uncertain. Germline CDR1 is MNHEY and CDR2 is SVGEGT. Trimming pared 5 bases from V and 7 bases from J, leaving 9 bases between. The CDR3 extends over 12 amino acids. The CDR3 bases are TGTGCCAGCAGTACGGAACCGAATGAGCAGTTCTTC. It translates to CASSTEPNEQFF.

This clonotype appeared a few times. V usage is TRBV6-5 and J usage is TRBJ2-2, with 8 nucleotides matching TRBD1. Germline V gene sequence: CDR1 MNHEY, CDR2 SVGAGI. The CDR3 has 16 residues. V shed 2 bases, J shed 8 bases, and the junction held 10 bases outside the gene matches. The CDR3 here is CASSYRDQGARGELFF. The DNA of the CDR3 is TGTGCCAGCAGTTACCGAGACCAGGGGGCGCGTGGGGAGCTGTTTTTT.

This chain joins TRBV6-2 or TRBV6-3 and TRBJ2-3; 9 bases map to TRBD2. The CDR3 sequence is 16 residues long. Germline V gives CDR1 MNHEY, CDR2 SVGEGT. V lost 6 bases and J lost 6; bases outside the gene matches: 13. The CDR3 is CASRNSVAGGPDTQYF. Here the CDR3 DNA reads TGTGCCAGCAGGAACTCGGTCGCGGGGGGGCCGGATACGCAGTATTTT.

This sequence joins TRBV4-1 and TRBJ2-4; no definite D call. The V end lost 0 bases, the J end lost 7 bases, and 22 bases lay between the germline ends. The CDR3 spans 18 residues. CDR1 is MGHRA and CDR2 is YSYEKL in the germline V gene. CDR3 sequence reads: CASSQDLGYSIGNNIQYF. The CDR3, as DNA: TGCGCCAGCAGCCAAGATTTGGGGTATTCAATCGGAAACAACATTCAGTACTTC.

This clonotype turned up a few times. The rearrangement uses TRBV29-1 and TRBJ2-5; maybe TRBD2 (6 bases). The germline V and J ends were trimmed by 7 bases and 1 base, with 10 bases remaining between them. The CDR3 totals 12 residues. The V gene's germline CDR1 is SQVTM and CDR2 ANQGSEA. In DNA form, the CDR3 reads TGCAGCGCACTAGCCCCCCAAGAGACCCAGTACTTC. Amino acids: CSALAPQETQYF.

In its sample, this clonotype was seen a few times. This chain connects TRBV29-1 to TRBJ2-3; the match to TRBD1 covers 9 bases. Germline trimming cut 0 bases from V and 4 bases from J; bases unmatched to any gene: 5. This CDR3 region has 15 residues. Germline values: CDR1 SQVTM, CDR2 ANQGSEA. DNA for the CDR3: TGCAGCGTTGAAGAGCGGGGACAGGGAGCAGATACGCAGTATTTT. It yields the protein CSVEERGQGADTQYF.

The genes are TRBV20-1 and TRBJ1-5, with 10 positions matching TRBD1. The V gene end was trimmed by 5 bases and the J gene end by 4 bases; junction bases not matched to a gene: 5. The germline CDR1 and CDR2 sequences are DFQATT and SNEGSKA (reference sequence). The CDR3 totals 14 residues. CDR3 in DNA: TGCAGTGCTTTTCCGGGACAGGGGAATCAGCCCCAGCATTTT. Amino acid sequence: CSAFPGQGNQPQHF.

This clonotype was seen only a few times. CDR3 in DNA: TGTGCCAGCAGCCAAGCGGCCCTCCTTAGGGGTCCGATATACGAGCAGTACTTC. It specifies CASSQAALLRGPIYEQYF. This chain links TRBV4-2 with TRBJ2-7, with D perhaps matching TRBD1 (5 bases). From germline, CDR1 is LGHNA and CDR2 YNFKEQ. The CDR3 has 18 residues. V dropped 1 base and J dropped 4 bases, with 23 bases sitting between them.

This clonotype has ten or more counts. The CDR3 DNA reads as TGTGCCAGCAGGCTAACCACCTCTTCCTACGAGCAGTACTTC. Its protein product is CASRLTTSSYEQYF. This rearrangement joins TRBV28 to TRBJ2-7; the D is unclear. The V gene lost 6 bases and the J gene lost 1 base, with 13 bases spanning the gap. Germline CDR1 MDHEN, CDR2 SYDVKM. The CDR3 totals 14 residues.

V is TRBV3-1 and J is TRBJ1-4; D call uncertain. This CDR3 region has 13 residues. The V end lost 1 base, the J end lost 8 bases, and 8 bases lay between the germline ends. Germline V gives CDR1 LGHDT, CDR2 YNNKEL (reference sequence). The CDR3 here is CASSQGPGEKLFF. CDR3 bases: TGTGCCAGCAGCCAAGGCCCCGGGGAAAAACTGTTTTTT.

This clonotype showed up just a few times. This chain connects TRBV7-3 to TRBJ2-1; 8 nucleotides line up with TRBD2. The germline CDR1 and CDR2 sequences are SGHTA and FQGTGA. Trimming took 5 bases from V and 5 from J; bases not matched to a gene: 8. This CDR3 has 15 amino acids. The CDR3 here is CASSRTGTSHNEQFF. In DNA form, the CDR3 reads TGTGCCAGCAGCCGTACCGGGACTAGTCACAATGAGCAGTTCTTC.

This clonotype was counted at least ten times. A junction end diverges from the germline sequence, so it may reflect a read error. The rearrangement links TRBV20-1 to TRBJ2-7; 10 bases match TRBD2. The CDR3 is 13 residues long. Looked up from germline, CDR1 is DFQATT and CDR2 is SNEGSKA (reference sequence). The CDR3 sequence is CSARLAGAYEQYF. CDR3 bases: TGCAGCGCTAGACTAGCGGGTGCTTACGAGCAGTACTTC.

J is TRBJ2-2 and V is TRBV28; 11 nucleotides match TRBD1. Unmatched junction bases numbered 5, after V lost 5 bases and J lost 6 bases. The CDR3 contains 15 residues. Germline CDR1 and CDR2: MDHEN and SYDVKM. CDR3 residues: CASSRTGGQAGELFF. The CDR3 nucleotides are TGTGCCAGCAGTCGGACAGGGGGCCAGGCCGGGGAGCTGTTTTTT.

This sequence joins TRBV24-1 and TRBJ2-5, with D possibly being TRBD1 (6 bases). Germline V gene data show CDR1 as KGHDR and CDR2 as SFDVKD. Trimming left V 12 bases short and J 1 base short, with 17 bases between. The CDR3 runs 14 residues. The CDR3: CAPEQWTVQETQYF. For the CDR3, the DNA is TGTGCCCCCGAACAATGGACAGTCCAAGAGACCCAGTACTTC.

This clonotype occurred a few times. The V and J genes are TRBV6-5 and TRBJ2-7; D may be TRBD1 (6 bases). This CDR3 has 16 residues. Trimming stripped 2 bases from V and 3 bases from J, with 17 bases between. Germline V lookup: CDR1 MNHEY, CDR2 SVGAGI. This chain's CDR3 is CASSYRRGGRGYEQYF. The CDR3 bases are TGTGCCAGCAGTTACCGTAGAGGGGGTCGCGGCTACGAGCAGTACTTC.

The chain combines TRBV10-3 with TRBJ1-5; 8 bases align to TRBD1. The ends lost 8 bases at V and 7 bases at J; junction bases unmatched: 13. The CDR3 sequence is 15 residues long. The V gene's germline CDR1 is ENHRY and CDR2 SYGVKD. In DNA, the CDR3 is TGTGCCATCGGGAGGACAGGGCCAGATGGGCAGCCCCAGCATTTT. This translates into CAIGRTGPDGQPQHF.

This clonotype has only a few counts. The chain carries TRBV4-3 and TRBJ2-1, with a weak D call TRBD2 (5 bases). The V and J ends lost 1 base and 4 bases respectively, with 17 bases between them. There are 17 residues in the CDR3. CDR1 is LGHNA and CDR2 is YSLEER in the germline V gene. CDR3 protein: CASSQALLVLGYNEQFF. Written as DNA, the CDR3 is TGCGCCAGCAGCCAAGCCCTACTAGTCTTGGGGTACAATGAGCAGTTCTTC.

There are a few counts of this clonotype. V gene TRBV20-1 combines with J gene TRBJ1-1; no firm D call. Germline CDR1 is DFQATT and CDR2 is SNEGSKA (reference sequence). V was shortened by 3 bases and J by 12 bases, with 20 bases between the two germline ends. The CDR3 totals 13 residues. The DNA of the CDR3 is TGCAGTGCTAGGTCAGGACCTGGGCCCATACCTTTCTTT. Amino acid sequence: CSARSGPGPIPFF.

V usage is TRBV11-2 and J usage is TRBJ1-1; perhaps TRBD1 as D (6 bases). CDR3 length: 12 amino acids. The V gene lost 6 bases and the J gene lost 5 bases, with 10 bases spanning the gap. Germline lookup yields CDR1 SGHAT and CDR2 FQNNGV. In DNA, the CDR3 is TGTGCCAGCAGTTTCGACAGGACTGAAGCTTTCTTT. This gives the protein CASSFDRTEAFF. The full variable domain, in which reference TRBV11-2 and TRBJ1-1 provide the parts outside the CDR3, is EAGVAQSPRYKIIEKRQSVAFWCNPISGHATLYWYQQILGQGPKLLIQFQNNGVVDDSQLPKDRFSAERLKGVDSTLKIQPAKLEDSAVYLCASSFDRTEAFFGQGTRLTVV.

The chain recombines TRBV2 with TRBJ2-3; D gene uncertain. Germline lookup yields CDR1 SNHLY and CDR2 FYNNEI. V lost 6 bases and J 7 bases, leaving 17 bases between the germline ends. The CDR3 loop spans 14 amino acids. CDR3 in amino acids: CASRTLMVGNTQYF. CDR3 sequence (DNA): TGTGCCAGCAGGACGTTAATGGTGGGAAATACGCAGTATTTT.

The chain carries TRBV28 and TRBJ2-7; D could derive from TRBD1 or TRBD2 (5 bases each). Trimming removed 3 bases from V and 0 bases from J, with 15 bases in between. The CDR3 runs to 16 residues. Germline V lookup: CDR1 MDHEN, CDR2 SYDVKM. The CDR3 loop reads CASSFRGARPSYEQYF. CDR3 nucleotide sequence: TGTGCCAGCAGTTTTAGAGGGGCACGGCCCTCCTACGAGCAGTACTTC. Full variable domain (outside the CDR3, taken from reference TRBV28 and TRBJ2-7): DVKVTQSSRYLVKRTGEKVFLECVQDMDHENMFWYRQDPGLGLRLIYFSYDVKMKEKGDIPEGYSVSREKKERFSLILESASTNQTSMYLCASSFRGARPSYEQYFGPGTRLTVT.